Here is one T cell receptor (beta chain) with its context. As yet, its antigen is unknown. One end of the junction is discordant with germline, which a read error may explain. This entry is derived from a study of cytomegalovirus exposure and HLA in healthy donors. Study as a whole: About 85 million unique TCR sequences came from HLA-typed donors in an early release. Of several hundred genotyped donors, more than 65% grouped in the Caucasian-associated ancestry cluster. General observations from the study: One later analysis reportedly identified an Asian-associated ancestry cluster that showed fewer N-insertions than the approximately 710-donor mean. Most CMV-associated TCR beta chains appeared HLA-restricted in a later analysis.

PCR employed 60 Vbeta and 13 Jbeta primers. The repertoire was sequenced with immunoSEQ multiplex PCR; TCRdb's copy has only in-frame clones and lacks some. The sample yields more than 110,000 clones, around 77% seen once. CDR3 size: 16 residues. CDR1 SEHNR and CDR2 FQNEAQ come from the germline V gene (reference sequence). The sequencing sample was made of PBMCs. This sequence originates from a man younger than 45 in good health and CMV-seronegative. The chain is built from TRBV7-9 and TRBJ1-6, with 10 nucleotides matching TRBD1. This CDR3 is CSSSLRTGGSGSPLHF. In DNA, the CDR3 is TGTTCCAGCAGCTTACGGACAGGGGGGTCAGGTTCACCCCTCCACTTT.